These 14 T cell receptor beta chains were sequenced from one sample in a study of cytomegalovirus exposure and HLA in healthy donors. A multiplex PCR was run with 60 Vbeta primers and 13 Jbeta primers. The protocol was immunoSEQ multiplex PCR, while the TCRdb copy is restricted to in-frame clones and leaves out a portion. This sample carries 150,000 or so clones, about 80% of them seen once, and the ten largest clones take roughly 0.69%. The sequencing input was PBMCs. The receptors here all came from a male donor in good health and CMV-seronegative.

The chain carries TRBV11-3 and TRBJ2-3; 9 bases map to TRBD1. V lost 5 bases, J lost 2 bases, and 5 bases stayed unmatched. The CDR3 loop spans 15 amino acids. The germline CDR1 and CDR2 sequences are SGHNT and YENEEA. CDR3 amino acids: CASSSGQGLTDTQYF. The DNA of the CDR3 is TGTGCCAGCAGCAGTGGACAGGGGCTCACAGATACGCAGTATTTT. The whole variable domain, remainder taken from reference TRBV11-3 and TRBJ2-3, is EAGVVQSPRYKIIEKKQPVAFWCNPISGHNTLYWYLQNLGQGPELLIRYENEEAVDDSQLPKDRFSAERLKGVDSTLKIQPAELGDSAVYLCASSSGQGLTDTQYFGPGTRLTVL.

In its sample, this clone was seen a few times. The rearrangement links TRBV30 to TRBJ1-2; D is possibly TRBD1 (5 bases). Looked up from germline, CDR1 is GTSNPN and CDR2 is SVGIG (reference sequence). Trimming pared 0 bases from V and 4 bases from J, leaving 15 bases between. The CDR3 is 15 residues long. The CDR3 coding sequence is TGTGCCTGGAGTGTTACCTCCCGACAGACCTATGGCTACACCTTC. This codes for CAWSVTSRQTYGYTF.

The chain has TRBV6-5 and TRBJ2-5; 7 nucleotides align to TRBD2. V lost 4 bases to trimming and J lost 5 bases; unmatched junction nucleotides: 10. The CDR3 runs to 15 residues. The germline V gene encodes CDR1 MNHEY and CDR2 SVGAGI. CDR3 nucleotide sequence: TGTGCCAGCAGTTCGGTAGCGGGCTCGGCGGAGACCCAGTACTTC. It specifies CASSSVAGSAETQYF.

The chain combines TRBV5-1 with TRBJ2-7, with 9 bases fitting TRBD2. CDR1 SGHRS and CDR2 YFSETQ come from the germline V gene. V dropped 0 bases and J dropped 3; count of bases not matched to a gene: 7. CDR3 size: 16 residues. The CDR3 bases are TGCGCCAGCAGCTTGGGGAAGGTAGCGGGGGTCTACGAGCAGTACTTC. Translating gives CASSLGKVAGVYEQYF.

Concerning this clone itself: The junction and the germline gene differ at one end; a read error may be behind it. Written as DNA, the CDR3 is TGTGCCGGCAGTCCCACAGGGCCGGGAAAAAACGAGCAGTACTTC. Protein sequence: CAGSPTGPGKNEQYF. The chain combines TRBV28 with TRBJ2-7; D may be TRBD1 (6 bases). Germline V gene data show CDR1 as MDHEN and CDR2 as SYDVKM. The CDR3 loop spans 15 amino acids.

The genes are TRBV7-9 and TRBJ2-7, with TRBD1 as a possible D gene (5 bases). Trimming stripped 5 bases from V and 3 bases from J, with 17 bases between. The CDR3 runs 15 residues. From germline, CDR1 is SEHNR and CDR2 FQNEAQ (reference sequence). CDR3 protein: CASSLSTGYYYEQYF. CDR3 coding DNA: TGTGCCAGCAGCCTAAGTACAGGTTACTACTACGAGCAGTACTTC. Using reference TRBV7-9 and TRBJ2-7 for the parts outside the CDR3, the full variable domain is DTGVSQNPRHKITKRGQNVTFRCDPISEHNRLYWYRQTLGQGPEFLTYFQNEAQLEKSRLLSDRFSAERPKGSFSTLEIQRTEQGDSAMYLCASSLSTGYYYEQYFGPGTRLTVT.

The sample holds one count of this clone. The V call is TRBV16, the J call TRBJ2-1; no reliable D call. CDR3 length: 12 amino acids. Germline-derived CDR1 and CDR2 are KGHSY and FQNENV. The V and J ends lost 1 base and 14 bases respectively, with 12 bases between them. For the CDR3, the DNA is TGTGCCAGCAGCCAATACGACGAGGCGGAGTTCTTC. Translating it yields CASSQYDEAEFF.

The chain has TRBV7-8 and TRBJ1-1, with 8 bases matching TRBD1. Per the germline V gene, CDR1 is SGHVS and CDR2 is FQNEAQ. The CDR3 sequence is 15 residues long. After removal of 2 bases from V and 0 bases from J, the junction contained 2 bases not matched to a gene. The CDR3 sequence is CASSLQGALNTEAFF. CDR3 bases: TGTGCCAGCAGCTTACAGGGGGCTTTGAACACTGAAGCTTTCTTT.

Only a few counts were recorded for this clone. This chain links TRBV18 with TRBJ1-1; no clear D gene. Per germline, CDR1 KGHSH and CDR2 LQKENI. The CDR3 consists of 14 residues. Trimming removed 2 bases at V and 8 bases at J, with 15 bases between. CDR3 sequence reads: CASSPTTESTEAFF. CDR3 sequence (DNA): TGTGCCAGCTCACCAACGACGGAGTCGACGGAAGCTTTCTTT.

The J gene is TRBJ2-7, the V gene TRBV2; 7 bases map to TRBD2. The CDR3 length is 13 residues. Germline CDR1 is SNHLY and CDR2 is FYNNEI. After removal of 6 bases from V and 6 bases from J, the junction contained 8 bases not matched to a gene. This CDR3 is CASRGYGGSEQYF. The CDR3 DNA is TGTGCCAGCAGAGGGTACGGGGGGAGCGAGCAGTACTTC.

The genes are TRBV7-2 and TRBJ1-2; 8 positions agree with TRBD1. The V and J ends lost 1 base and 3 bases, in that order; junction bases with no gene match: 4. Germline CDR1 SGHTA, CDR2 FQGNSA. The CDR3 has 15 amino acids. Written as DNA, the CDR3 is TGTGCCAGCAGCTTAGGCCAGGGGGCCCACTATGGCTACACCTTC. Translated: CASSLGQGAHYGYTF.

A note on this clone: A junction end diverges from the germline sequence, so it may reflect a read error. The gene calls are TRBV7-9 and TRBJ1-1, with TRBD1 identical over 7 bases. The CDR3 has 14 residues. The germline gives CDR1 SEHNR, CDR2 FQNEAQ (reference sequence). Here the CDR3 reads CSSSSDRVWAEAFF. In DNA, the CDR3 is TGTTCCAGCAGCTCTGACAGGGTTTGGGCTGAAGCTTTCTTT. Together with reference TRBV7-9 and TRBJ1-1, the CDR3 gives the full variable domain: DTGVSQNPRHKITKRGQNVTFRCDPISEHNRLYWYRQTLGQGPEFLTYFQNEAQLEKSRLLSDRFSAERPKGSFSTLEIQRTEQGDSAMYLCSSSSDRVWAEAFFGQGTRLTVV.

This clone appeared a few times. CDR3 protein: CASSFLTSGGADTQYF. The DNA of the CDR3 is TGTGCCAGCAGCTTCCTGACTAGCGGGGGGGCAGATACGCAGTATTTT. The V gene is TRBV11-1, the J gene TRBJ2-3; 14 bases align to TRBD2. This CDR3 spans 16 amino acids. In germline, CDR1 is SGHAT, CDR2 FQDESV (reference sequence). The V and J ends lost 3 bases and 4 bases, in that order; junction bases with no gene match: 3. The full variable domain, with the rest looked up from reference TRBV11-1 and TRBJ2-3, is EAEVAQSPRYKITEKSQAVAFWCDPISGHATLYWYRQILGQGPELLVQFQDESVVDDSQLPKDRFSAERLKGVDSTLKIQPAELGDSAMYLCASSFLTSGGADTQYFGPGTRLTVL.

This clone showed up just a few times. The chain couples TRBV7-9 to TRBJ2-7; TRBD2 matches 7 bases. V shed 5 bases, J shed 3 bases, and the junction held 10 bases outside the gene matches. The CDR3 length is 15 residues. The V gene's germline CDR1 is SEHNR and CDR2 FQNEAQ (reference sequence). CDR3 bases: TGTGCCAGCAGCCCTCGGGGAGGGAGCGTCTACGAGCAGTACTTC. Protein: CASSPRGGSVYEQYF. The full variable domain, in which reference TRBV7-9 and TRBJ2-7 provide the parts outside the CDR3, is DTGVSQNPRHKITKRGQNVTFRCDPISEHNRLYWYRQTLGQGPEFLTYFQNEAQLEKSRLLSDRFSAERPKGSFSTLEIQRTEQGDSAMYLCASSPRGGSVYEQYFGPGTRLTVT.